This note documents a single TCR beta chain sequence. An input of about 0.5 to 1 ug of RNA was subjected to reverse transcription using random hexamers. An immunoSEQ multiplex PCR amplified TCR beta CDR3 over 54 Vbeta and 13 Jbeta. TCRdb used MiXCR to reprocess the immunoSEQ multiplex PCR reads, holding one entry per CDR3 protein. Seen here are roughly 120,000 distinct CDR3 sequences, just over 90% observed once, and the top ten hold roughly 0.3%. The sample is drawn from a study of CD8 T cells in Susac syndrome. The germline V gene has CDR1 SGHRS and CDR2 YFSETQ. The CDR3 has 15 residues. The V segment lost 3 bases and the J segment 3 bases; nucleotides outside the gene matches: 4. Sequencing of TCR beta drew on CD8+ and CD4+ T cells from blood. The patients serving as multiple sclerosis controls were treatment-naive. They had stable or active relapsing-remitting disease and fulfilled revised McDonald criteria. Negative isolation yielded the CD8+ and CD4+ T cells, while FACS enriched the TEMRA cells.

The chain carries TRBV5-1 and TRBJ1-5; 9 nucleotides align to TRBD1. Sequenced input: CD8+ T cells from PBMCs. This TCR came from a human donor with multiple sclerosis. CDR3 DNA sequence: TGCGCCAGCAGCTCCACAGGGGGCCTCAATCAGCCCCAGCATTTT. Its translation: CASSSTGGLNQPQHF.